These T cell receptor beta chains were read from a single sample in a study of cytomegalovirus exposure and HLA in healthy donors. Clones were read by immunoSEQ multiplex PCR, and TCRdb kept only the in-frame ones, dropping some. This table holds some 200,000 clones, 70% to 80% found once. Sequenced material: PBMCs. The receptors were sampled from a girl aged 10 to 17 in good health and CMV-seropositive. CDR3s include the opening cysteine and the closing phenylalanine or tryptophan. A D gene is named only where the DNA matches it firmly. For some rows the clone size is stated as once, few or many, or as a class when expanded; others skip it.

V,J,D,size,CDR3,DNA
TRBV30,TRBJ1-5,TRBD1,.,CAWSLQGNQPQHF,TGTGCCTGGAGCTTACAGGGGAATCAGCCCCAGCATTTT
TRBV18,TRBJ2-2,.,.,CASSPRVGTGELFF,TGTGCCAGCTCACCGAGGGTTGGCACCGGGGAGCTGTTTTTT
TRBV19,TRBJ1-1,.,.,CASSGGADEAFF,TGTGCCAGTAGTGGGGGGGCTGATGAAGCTTTCTTT
TRBV20-1,TRBJ2-5,.,.,CSVGVETQYF,TGCAGTGTCGGGGTTGAGACCCAGTACTTC
TRBV7-9,TRBJ1-6,TRBD1,.,CASSMPGTGGSPLHF,TGTGCCAGCAGCATGCCCGGGACAGGAGGTTCACCCCTCCACTTT
TRBV11-2,TRBJ2-7,.,.,CASSSGTFLEQYF,TGTGCCAGCAGCTCCGGGACATTCCTCGAGCAGTACTTC
TRBV6-5,TRBJ1-6,.,.,CASSPAGKNSPLHF,TGTGCCAGCAGCCCCGCAGGAAAGAATTCACCCCTCCACTTT
TRBV10-3,TRBJ2-5,TRBD2,once,CAISVGSGGQETQYF,TGTGCCATCAGTGTTGGTAGCGGGGGACAAGAGACCCAGTACTTC
TRBV7-2,TRBJ2-7,TRBD1,few,CASSTTGAYEQYF,TGTGCCAGCAGCACGACAGGGGCCTACGAGCAGTACTTC
TRBV6-8,TRBJ1-6,TRBD1,.,CASSPGQGSTYNSPLHF,TGTGCCAGCAGTCCGGGACAGGGGTCCACATATAATTCACCCCTCCACTTT
TRBV6-4,TRBJ2-3,.,once,CASSEQGSTGTQYF,TGTGCCAGCAGTGAGCAGGGTAGCACAGGTACGCAGTATTTT
TRBV6-4,TRBJ1-6,TRBD1,few,CASSPGGGLSPLHF,TGTGCCAGCAGCCCAGGAGGGGGCTTGTCACCCCTCCACTTT
TRBV2,TRBJ1-2,TRBD1,.,CASSNRGNNYGYTF,TGTGCCAGCAGTAACAGGGGGAATAACTATGGCTACACCTTC
TRBV7-9,TRBJ1-4,TRBD1,.,CASSSTTGWGEKLFF,TGTGCCAGCAGCTCCACGACAGGGTGGGGGGAAAAACTGTTTTTT
TRBV18,TRBJ1-2,TRBD1,.,CASSPDRGNYGYTF,TGTGCCAGCTCTCCGGACAGGGGCAACTATGGCTACACCTTC
TRBV7-9,TRBJ1-3,.,.,CASSLYTGSGNTIYF,TGTGCCAGCAGCTTATACACAGGGTCTGGAAACACCATATATTTT
TRBV9,TRBJ1-3,.,.,CASSVAVGTGTNSGNTIYF,TGTGCCAGCAGCGTAGCGGTAGGCACGGGGACAAACTCTGGAAACACCATATATTTT
TRBV7-2,TRBJ1-2,TRBD1,.,CASSRGTGGYGYTF,TGTGCCAGCAGCCGGGGGACAGGGGGCTATGGCTACACCTTC
TRBV7-8,TRBJ1-6,TRBD1,.,CASSPDRERRNSPLHF,TGTGCCAGCAGCCCCGACAGGGAACGACGAAATTCACCCCTCCACTTT
TRBV19,TRBJ2-1,TRBD2,once,CASSILPGGGLRSYNEQFF,TGTGCCAGTAGCATACTCCCTGGCGGGGGGTTGCGCTCCTACAATGAGCAGTTCTTC
TRBV6-4,TRBJ1-1,.,many,CASSENGNTEAFF,TGTGCCAGCAGTGAAAACGGGAACACTGAAGCTTTCTTT
TRBV5-4,TRBJ1-3,TRBD1,.,CASSLEAVGGQGFGNTIYF,TGTGCCAGCAGCTTGGAGGCGGTAGGTGGACAGGGTTTTGGAAACACCATATATTTT
TRBV4-1,TRBJ1-1,TRBD1,.,CASSQVGQLRNNEAFF,TGCGCCAGCAGCCAAGTGGGACAGTTGAGAAACAATGAAGCTTTCTTT
TRBV7-2,TRBJ2-2,.,.,CASSLLRGKNTGELFF,TGTGCCAGCAGCTTATTACGGGGGAAAAACACCGGGGAGCTGTTTTTT
TRBV7-9,TRBJ1-1,TRBD1,.,CASSLLTGGHTEAFF,TGTGCCAGCAGCTTATTGACAGGGGGCCACACTGAAGCTTTCTTT
TRBV6-5,TRBJ1-6,.,once,CASSYQGNSPLHF,TGTGCCAGCAGTTATCAGGGGAATTCACCCCTCCACTTT
TRBV15,TRBJ1-2,TRBD1,few,CATSRPGQGFFGYTF,TGTGCCACCAGCAGACCCGGACAGGGCTTTTTTGGCTACACCTTC
TRBV5-1,TRBJ1-3,TRBD1,.,CASSKTGDLVGNTIYF,TGCGCCAGCAGCAAGACAGGGGATTTGGTCGGAAACACCATATATTTT
TRBV6-5,TRBJ2-7,.,.,CASSYAGSSYEQYF,TGTGCCAGCAGTTATGCGGGTAGCTCCTACGAGCAGTACTTC
TRBV4-3,TRBJ1-4,TRBD1,.,CASSLWDRTNEKLFF,TGCGCCAGCAGCCTATGGGACAGAACTAATGAAAAACTGTTTTTT
TRBV29-1,TRBJ2-1,TRBD1,.,CSGEPLGQGYNEQFF,TGCAGCGGCGAACCGTTGGGACAGGGCTACAATGAGCAGTTCTTC
TRBV6-5,TRBJ1-2,TRBD1,few,CASSYRQGAKAGYTF,TGTGCCAGCAGTTACCGACAGGGGGCGAAGGCTGGCTACACCTTC
TRBV10-2,TRBJ1-1,TRBD1,.,CASSESGTGGNTEAFF,TGCGCCAGCAGTGAGTCTGGGACAGGGGGGAACACTGAAGCTTTCTTT
TRBV4-1,TRBJ2-7,TRBD2,.,CASQPRASGDYEQYF,TGCGCCAGCCAGCCGCGGGCTAGCGGGGACTACGAGCAGTACTTC
TRBV25-1,TRBJ2-7,.,.,CASSPDKGGYEQYF,TGTGCCAGCAGTCCCGACAAGGGGGGGTACGAGCAGTACTTC
TRBV29-1,TRBJ2-2,.,.,CSVPTRGGNTGELFF,TGCAGCGTCCCGACCAGGGGCGGTAACACCGGGGAGCTGTTTTTT
TRBV6-6,TRBJ1-6,.,.,CASSPRGGNSPLHF,TGTGCCAGCAGCCCCCGGGGAGGTAATTCACCCCTCCACTTT
TRBV7-9,TRBJ2-7,TRBD2,.,CASSAGLAGREQYF,TGTGCCAGCAGTGCGGGACTAGCGGGGCGGGAGCAGTACTTC
TRBV14,TRBJ1-1,.,.,CASSLDGLGAPRETEAFF,TGTGCCAGCAGCCTCGATGGGCTAGGGGCACCAAGGGAAACTGAAGCTTTCTTT
TRBV18,TRBJ1-1,.,.,CASSPPRGMNTEAFF,TGTGCCAGCTCACCACCCCGGGGGATGAACACTGAAGCTTTCTTT
TRBV6-5,TRBJ1-1,.,once,CASSYGQNTEAFF,TGTGCCAGCAGTTATGGGCAGAACACTGAAGCTTTCTTT
TRBV6-5,TRBJ2-1,.,few,CASSYGTEQFF,TGTGCCAGCAGTTACGGCACGGAGCAGTTCTTC
TRBV7-2,TRBJ2-1,TRBD2,.,CASSLAGGGTYNEQFF,TGTGCCAGCAGCTTAGCAGGCGGGGGTACCTACAATGAGCAGTTCTTC
TRBV10-3,TRBJ2-3,.,few,CAISGPPLLADTQYF,TGTGCCATCAGTGGTCCGCCCCTTTTAGCAGATACGCAGTATTTT
TRBV4-2,TRBJ2-3,TRBD2,.,CASSQDGGLPASTDTQYF,TGTGCCAGCAGCCAAGATGGGGGACTACCCGCTAGCACAGATACGCAGTATTTT
TRBV13,TRBJ2-1,.,.,CASSPERAYNEQFF,TGTGCCAGCAGCCCGGAGCGGGCCTACAATGAGCAGTTCTTC
TRBV25-1,TRBJ2-7,.,.,CASSAGTLYEQYF,TGTGCCAGCAGTGCGGGGACACTATACGAGCAGTACTTC
TRBV12-5,TRBJ1-5,.,.,CASGYGEGNQPQHF,TGTGCTAGTGGTTACGGGGAAGGCAATCAGCCCCAGCATTTT